This TCR beta chain was captured by sequencing in a study of T cell repertoires in cytomegalovirus infection. A remark on this clonotype: This may come from a read error, since a much larger clone is one base off.

A single record per CDR3 protein comes from TCRdb applying MiXCR to the reads. The repertoire consists of 150,000 to 200,000 distinct CDR3 sequences, with about a tenth occurring once and the leading ten covering approximately 4.3%. The CDR3 is 14 amino acids. V was trimmed by 10 bases and J by 7 bases, leaving 20 bases between them. Looked up from germline, CDR1 is MNHNY and CDR2 is SVGAGI (reference sequence). V is TRBV6-6 and J is TRBJ1-5, with D possibly TRBD1 on 5 matching bases. The sequence was collected from a human donor in good health (CMV status not recorded). Some clones in this sample may be carry-over from other donors' samples. Sequences were obtained from PBMCs. The CDR3 DNA follows: TGTGCCACCAGCCCCTGGGGGGACGGGCAGCCCCAGCATTTT. The encoded protein is CATSPWGDGQPQHF.